This TCR beta chain was identified during a study of identical twins. This clonotype was detected many times. The antigen is undetermined. Findings and limits, study-wide: In drawing conclusions, the study used cross-sectional statistical analysis and did not follow the same donors. Cord blood beta clonotypes that were abundant carried fewer insertions, and memory repertoires showed no such trend.

This CDR3 contains 15 residues. Trimming shortened V by 1 base and J by 3 bases, and 11 bases separated the two germline ends. The germline gives CDR1 SGHTA, CDR2 FQGNSA. One entry per CDR3 protein results from TCRdb running MiXCR on the 5' RACE reads. This table has roughly 750,000 distinct CDR3 sequences, 21% appearing once. The sample was also reused in another study, on T cells expressing NK-cell markers. This second study notes: What restricted sorting to alpha-beta TCR T cells in several experiments was an anti-gamma-delta TCR antibody. Dominant NKG2C+ clonotype frequencies of about 1.0-7.0% of CD8+ T cells were measured in over five donors.

Sequencing input: PBMCs. The source is a woman between 18 and 30 years old in good health. The gene calls are TRBV7-2 and TRBJ2-3; perhaps TRBD2 as D (5 bases). CDR3 residues: CASSLGAEETDTQYF. CDR3 DNA: TGTGCCAGCAGCTTAGGAGCGGAGGAAACAGATACGCAGTATTTT.